This TCR beta chain derives from a study of T cells in Graves' hyperthyroidism and ophthalmopathy. General study points: The model anticipated ophthalmopathy a median about six months pre-onset. A 13 V-J signature model discriminated ophthalmopathy versus stable hyperthyroidism.

The CDR3 regions of TCR beta were amplified from RNA transcripts. The primer set for the first-round RT-PCR of the TCR CDR3 was HTBI. A single record per CDR3 protein comes from TCRdb applying MiXCR to the multiplex PCR reads. The sample contains hundreds of thousands of distinct CDR3 sequences, 20% of which appear only once. This clonotype was recorded at least ten times. No antigen is known for it. A patient was excluded if there was uncontrolled infection, other autoimmune disease, pregnancy or lactation. The sequence derives from a middle-aged man with Graves' ophthalmopathy. Input material: blood.

In nucleotides, the CDR3 is TGTGCCAGCAGCTTAGGTCTAGCGGCAGAAAGAGAGCAGTTCTTC. Translating it yields CASSLGLAAEREQFF. This rearrangement joins TRBV11-2 to TRBJ2-1; 7 nucleotides align to TRBD2. Per the germline V gene, CDR1 is SGHAT and CDR2 is FQNNGV. V dropped 1 base and J dropped 10; count of bases not matched to a gene: 10. The CDR3 spans 15 residues.